The T cell receptor beta chain described here comes from a study of T cell repertoires in cytomegalovirus infection. General study results and limits: In two of eight donors, the top clonotype was HLA-C-restricted CMV-specific.

This clonotype was counted only a few times. What it recognizes is unknown. Each CDR3 protein gets one entry after TCRdb re-called the reads with MiXCR. The sample includes approximately 100,000 distinct CDR3 sequences, roughly a quarter of them seen just once. The TCR originated in a human donor in good health (CMV status not recorded). Some clones in this sample may be carry-over from other donors' samples. The sample taken for sequencing was CD8+ T cells from PBMCs.

This CDR3 is CASTPVGWDQPQHF. The CDR3 region has the DNA TGTGCCAGCACCCCGGTAGGCTGGGATCAGCCCCAGCATTTT. The chain is built from TRBV6-2 or TRBV6-3 and TRBJ1-5, with unresolved D. This CDR3 is built from 14 residues. With 7 bases removed from V and 5 bases from J, the gap between germline ends came to 15 bases. Germline V gives CDR1 MNHEY, CDR2 SVGEGT.